This T cell receptor (beta chain) stems from a study of CD8+CD57+ T cells in acquired aplastic anemia. Looking at the study overall: Read counts for CD4+ cells (from healthy donors) averaged around 11 million.

This clonotype has only a few counts. Its antigen is not known. Study findings and constraints: Patients were compared with controls for CD8+ Simpson's diversity, and no significant difference emerged.

Genomic DNA provided the template from which TCR beta VDJ and CDR3 profiles were obtained. TCRdb fed the reads into MiXCR, producing one record per CDR3 protein. Among roughly 420,000 distinct CDR3 sequences, approximately 70% were seen once, and the ten largest hold approximately 3.9%. This CDR3 comprises 15 residues. V lost 4 bases and J lost 4; bases outside the gene matches: 4. Germline V gene lookup returns CDR1 KGHDR and CDR2 SFDVKD. Source material: sorted CD4+, CD8+, or CD8+CD57+ T cells (not recorded which) from PBMCs. This TCR was sampled from a human donor in good health, serving as a control. This chain joins TRBV24-1 and TRBJ2-1, with TRBD2 identical over 9 bases. CDR3 coding DNA: TGTGCCACCAGTGAGGGGACTAGCACTTACAATGAGCAGTTCTTC. Amino acid sequence: CATSEGTSTYNEQFF.